The clone carrying this T cell receptor beta chain appeared many times. TCR beta CDR3 region amplification was performed from RNA transcripts. An initial round of RT-PCR targeting the TCR CDR3 relied on the HTBI primer set. One entry per CDR3 protein results from TCRdb running MiXCR on the multiplex PCR reads. The sample has fewer than 350,000 distinct CDR3 sequences, about 15% seen once. The V and J ends lost 6 bases and 4 bases, in that order; junction bases with no gene match: 7. Germline V gene data show CDR1 as MNHEY and CDR2 as SMNVEV (reference sequence). The CDR3 has 15 residues. This record belongs to a study of T cells in Graves' hyperthyroidism and ophthalmopathy. Background on the study: Peripheral blood was secured at the point of initial diagnosis, before any treatment.

Lactation, pregnancy, other autoimmune disease or uncontrolled infection excluded patients. Diagnoses rested on clinical symptoms, serum thyroxine and TRAb, thyroid ultrasound and orbital computed tomography. The gene calls are TRBV27 and TRBJ1-4; 8 positions agree with TRBD1. This sequence originates from a woman aged 45-65 years with Graves' hyperthyroidism that later progressed to Graves' ophthalmopathy. Sequencing input: blood. CDR3 sequence reads: CASRSTGGVNEKLFF. DNA of the CDR3: TGTGCCAGCAGATCCACAGGGGGAGTTAATGAAAAACTGTTTTTT.